The sequence of this TCR beta chain was determined in a study of beta chain features in type 1 diabetes. Whole-study findings and limits: Insertions at VDJ junctions were less frequent in type 1 diabetes patients. These patients also deleted more nucleotides at the same junctions. Type 1 diabetes patients had moderately but significantly shorter TCRB CDR3s in all four CD4+ subsets. An over-representation of cells with high TCR expression could result from cDNA sequencing. For patients, the naive, central memory and Treg TCRB repertoires appeared more alike than for healthy donors.

The CDR3 spans 11 residues. The V gene lost 0 bases and the J gene lost 7 bases, with 5 bases spanning the gap. Germline CDR1 is SGHRS and CDR2 is YFSETQ. A remark on this clone: Its antigen remains unknown. The same CDR3 also results from other DNA sequences found in this sample.

Reverse transcribing all isolated RNA meant expressed TCRB transcripts were sequenced. An average of roughly 4 million reads was obtained for naive, central memory and regulatory T cell samples. Clones were sequenced by immunoSEQ multiplex PCR, and TCRdb holds only the in-frame ones, with some missing. The sample shows hundreds of thousands of clones, roughly 13% of them seen only once. The sequence was collected from a man younger than 35 with type 1 diabetes. This rearrangement joins TRBV5-1 to TRBJ2-7; D is unresolved. The material sequenced was naive CD4+ T cells from blood. CDR3 nucleotides: TGCGCCAGCAGCTTGGGGTATGAGCAGTACTTC. Amino acids: CASSLGYEQYF.